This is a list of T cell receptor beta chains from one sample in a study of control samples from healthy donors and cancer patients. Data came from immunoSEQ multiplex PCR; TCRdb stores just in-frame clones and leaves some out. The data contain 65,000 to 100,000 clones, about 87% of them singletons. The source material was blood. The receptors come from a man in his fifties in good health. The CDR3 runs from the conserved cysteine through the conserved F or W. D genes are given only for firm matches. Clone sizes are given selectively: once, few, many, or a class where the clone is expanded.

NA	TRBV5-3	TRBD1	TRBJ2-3	CARSGYRGRCTDTQYF	TGTGCCAGAAGCGGCTACAGGGGGCGATGCACAGATACGCAGTATTTT
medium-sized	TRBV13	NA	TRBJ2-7	CASRPLPLIGYEQYF	TGTGCCAGTAGACCACTACCTCTGATCGGTTACGAGCAGTACTTC
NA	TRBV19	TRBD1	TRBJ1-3	CASNRDRYIASSGNTIYF	TGTGCCAGTAACCGGGACAGATACATAGCCTCGTCTGGAAACACCATATATTTT
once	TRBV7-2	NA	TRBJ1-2	CASSPKGRDYGYTF	TGTGCCAGCAGCCCAAAAGGGAGGGATTATGGCTACACCTTC
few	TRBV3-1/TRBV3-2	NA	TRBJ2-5	CASSQMRRGGQETQYF	TGTGCCAGCAGCCAAATGAGGAGAGGAGGGCAAGAGACCCAGTACTTC
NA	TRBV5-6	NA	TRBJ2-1	CASSLGAWGEQFF	TGTGCCAGCAGCTTGGGCGCTTGGGGTGAGCAGTTCTTC
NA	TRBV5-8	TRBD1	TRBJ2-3	CASRLTGTGADTQYF	TGTGCCAGCAGGCTTACCGGGACAGGGGCAGATACGCAGTATTTT
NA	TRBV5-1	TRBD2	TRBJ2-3	CASRIDPSGSTDTQYF	TGCGCCAGCAGGATCGACCCTAGCGGGAGCACAGATACGCAGTATTTT
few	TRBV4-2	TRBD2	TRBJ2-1	CASSQVLGTSGIEQFF	TGTGCCAGCAGCCAAGTTCTAGGGACTAGCGGCATCGAGCAGTTCTTC
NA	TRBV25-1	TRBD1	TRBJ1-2	CASSGTGTGPGYTF	TGTGCCAGCAGTGGAACCGGGACAGGGCCCGGCTACACCTTC
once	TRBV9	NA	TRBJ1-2	CASSVGTDFDYGYTF	TGTGCCAGCAGCGTAGGGACAGACTTTGACTATGGCTACACCTTC
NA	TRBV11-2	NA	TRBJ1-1	CASSCHTEAFF	TGTGCCAGCAGCTGTCACACTGAAGCTTTCTTT
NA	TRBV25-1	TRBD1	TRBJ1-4	CASTGTADVDEKLFF	TGTGCCAGCACTGGGACAGCGGATGTTGATGAAAAACTGTTTTTT
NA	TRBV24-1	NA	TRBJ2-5	CATSDFGSQETQYF	TGTGCCACCAGTGATTTCGGCAGTCAAGAGACCCAGTACTTC
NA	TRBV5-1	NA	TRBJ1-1	CASSTWGKEAFF	TGCGCCAGCAGCACCTGGGGGAAAGAAGCTTTCTTT
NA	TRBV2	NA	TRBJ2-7	CASSFFSSAYEQYF	TGTGCCAGCAGTTTCTTTTCGAGCGCCTACGAGCAGTACTTC
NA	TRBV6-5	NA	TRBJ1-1	CASSYARWRENTEAFF	TGTGCCAGCAGTTACGCCCGGTGGAGGGAGAACACTGAAGCTTTCTTT
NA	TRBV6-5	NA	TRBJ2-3	CASSYYGIGTDTQYF	TGTGCCAGCAGTTACTACGGGATTGGCACAGATACGCAGTATTTT
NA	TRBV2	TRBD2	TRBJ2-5	CASERGAGGKETQYF	TGTGCCAGCGAGAGGGGGGCGGGAGGAAAAGAGACCCAGTACTTC
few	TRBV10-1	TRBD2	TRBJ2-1	CASSESGTSGSNEQFF	TGCGCCAGCAGTGAGTCCGGGACTAGCGGGAGCAATGAGCAGTTCTTC
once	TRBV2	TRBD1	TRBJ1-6	CASSWGQAYSPLHF	TGTGCCAGCAGCTGGGGACAGGCATATTCACCCCTCCACTTT
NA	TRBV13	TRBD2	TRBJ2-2	CASSLPTSDGELFF	TGTGCCAGCAGCTTACCCACTAGCGACGGGGAGCTGTTTTTT
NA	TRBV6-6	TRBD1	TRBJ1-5	CASSLRRDRGSNQPQHF	TGTGCCAGCAGTCTTCGCCGGGACAGGGGTAGCAATCAGCCCCAGCATTTT
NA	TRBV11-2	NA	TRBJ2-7	CASSPRIGAYGQYF	TGTGCCAGCAGTCCCCGAATAGGGGCGTACGGGCAGTACTTC
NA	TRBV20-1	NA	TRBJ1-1	CSGRANTEAFF	TGCAGTGGACGGGCGAACACTGAAGCTTTCTTT
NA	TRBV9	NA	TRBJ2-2	CASSPRGGAAGELFF	TGTGCCAGCAGCCCCCGCGGGGGCGCAGCCGGGGAGCTGTTTTTT
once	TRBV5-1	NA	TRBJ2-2	CASSLVSGRNTGELFF	TGCGCCAGCAGCTTGGTTAGCGGCAGGAACACCGGGGAGCTGTTTTTT
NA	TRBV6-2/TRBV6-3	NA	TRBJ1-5	CASSYPAPGGWTSNQPQHF	TGTGCCAGCAGTTACCCTGCCCCGGGGGGGTGGACCAGCAATCAGCCCCAGCATTTT
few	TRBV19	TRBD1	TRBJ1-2	CASSRDSLANYGYTF	TGTGCCAGTAGTAGGGACAGTTTAGCTAACTATGGCTACACCTTC
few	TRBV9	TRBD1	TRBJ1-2	CASSVTFQGQGGGYTF	TGTGCCAGCAGCGTAACGTTTCAGGGACAGGGTGGAGGCTACACCTTC
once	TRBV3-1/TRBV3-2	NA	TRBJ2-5	CASSQGLAAVQETQYF	TGTGCCAGCAGCCAAGGGCTAGCAGCGGTTCAAGAGACCCAGTACTTC
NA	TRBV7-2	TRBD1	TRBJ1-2	CASSGHTGGADGYTF	TGTGCCAGCAGCGGCCACACAGGGGGTGCCGATGGCTACACCTTC
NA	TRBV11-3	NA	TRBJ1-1	CASSLDLFSEAFF	TGTGCCAGCAGCTTAGATCTATTCTCTGAAGCTTTCTTT
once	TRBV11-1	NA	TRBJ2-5	CASSLAKAVQETQYF	TGTGCCAGCAGCTTAGCAAAGGCGGTCCAAGAGACCCAGTACTTC
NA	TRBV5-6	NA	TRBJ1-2	CASSPVDRLTNYGYTF	TGTGCCAGCAGCCCAGTCGACAGATTGACTAACTATGGCTACACCTTC
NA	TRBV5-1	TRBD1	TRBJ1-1	CASSLAGTVNTEAFF	TGCGCCAGCAGCTTGGCAGGGACAGTGAACACTGAAGCTTTCTTT
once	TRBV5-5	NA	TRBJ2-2	CASSSFGPPLNTGELFF	TGTGCCAGCAGCTCCTTTGGACCGCCCTTGAACACCGGGGAGCTGTTTTTT
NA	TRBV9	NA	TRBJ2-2	CASSVGVTGELFF	TGTGCCAGCAGCGTAGGAGTGACCGGGGAGCTGTTTTTT
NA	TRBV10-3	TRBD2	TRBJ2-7	CASTGTSGRGGYDEQYF	TGTGCCAGCACCGGGACTAGCGGTCGGGGGGGCTACGACGAGCAGTACTTC
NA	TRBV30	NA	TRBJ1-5	CAWQEGHHSNQPQHF	TGTGCCTGGCAGGAAGGACACCATAGCAATCAGCCCCAGCATTTT
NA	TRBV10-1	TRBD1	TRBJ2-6	CASSAGGSGANVLTF	TGCGCCAGCAGTGCAGGGGGCTCTGGGGCCAACGTCCTGACTTTC
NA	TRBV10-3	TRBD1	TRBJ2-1	CAISDLQTGETYNEQFF	TGTGCCATCAGTGATCTTCAGACAGGGGAGACCTACAATGAGCAGTTCTTC
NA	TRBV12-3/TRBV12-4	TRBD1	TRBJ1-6	CASTLTGGSPLHF	TGTGCCAGCACCCTGACAGGGGGATCACCCCTCCACTTT
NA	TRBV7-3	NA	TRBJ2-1	CASSTTGNEQFF	TGTGCCAGCAGTACCACCGGCAATGAGCAGTTCTTC
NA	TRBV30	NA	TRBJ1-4	CAWSVRGERRPNEKLFF	TGTGCCTGGAGTGTACGGGGGGAAAGGAGGCCTAATGAAAAACTGTTTTTT
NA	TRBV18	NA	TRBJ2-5	CASSPRIGDGETQYF	TGTGCCAGCTCACCGAGAATCGGTGATGGGGAGACCCAGTACTTC